The entry below describes one T cell receptor beta chain. A second PCR of 7 to 11 cycles used a sample-barcoded 5' primer and a J-beta primer mix. TCRdb used MiXCR to reprocess the 5' RACE reads, holding one entry per CDR3 protein. The table shows 1.2 million to 1.5 million distinct CDR3 sequences, with roughly 60% occurring only once. Trimming removed 0 bases from V and 8 bases from J; junction bases left unmatched: 5. The CDR3 covers 14 residues. Germline V gene lookup returns CDR1 SGHRS and CDR2 YFSETQ. The record originates from a study of blood T cells in healthy people across ages. The J gene is TRBJ2-1, the V gene TRBV5-1; 7 bases line up with TRBD1. Specimen: blood. The clonotype comes from a young man in good health. CDR3 amino acids: CASSLETGDDEQFF. The CDR3 DNA sequence: TGCGCCAGCAGCTTGGAAACAGGGGATGATGAGCAGTTCTTC.